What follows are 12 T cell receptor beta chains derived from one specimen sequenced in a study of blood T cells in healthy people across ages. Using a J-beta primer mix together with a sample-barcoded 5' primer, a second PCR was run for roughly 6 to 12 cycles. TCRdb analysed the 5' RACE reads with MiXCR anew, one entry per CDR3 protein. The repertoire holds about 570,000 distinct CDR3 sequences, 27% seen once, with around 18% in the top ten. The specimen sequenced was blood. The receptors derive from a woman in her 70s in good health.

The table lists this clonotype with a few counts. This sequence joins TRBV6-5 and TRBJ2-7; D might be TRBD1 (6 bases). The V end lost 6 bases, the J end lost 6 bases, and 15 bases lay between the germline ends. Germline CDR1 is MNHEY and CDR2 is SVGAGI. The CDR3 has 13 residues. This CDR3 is CASRYQGLGEQYF. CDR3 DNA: TGTGCCAGCAGGTACCAGGGGTTGGGCGAGCAGTACTTC.

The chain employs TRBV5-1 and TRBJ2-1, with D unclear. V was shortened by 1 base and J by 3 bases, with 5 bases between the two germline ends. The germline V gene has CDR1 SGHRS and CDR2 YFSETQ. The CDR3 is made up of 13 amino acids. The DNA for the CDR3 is TGCGCCAGCAGCTTGTCAGACTACAATGAGCAGTTCTTC. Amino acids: CASSLSDYNEQFF.

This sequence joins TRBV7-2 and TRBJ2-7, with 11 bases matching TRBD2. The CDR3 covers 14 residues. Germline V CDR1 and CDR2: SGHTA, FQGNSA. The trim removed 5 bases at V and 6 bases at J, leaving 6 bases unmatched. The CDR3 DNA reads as TGTGCCAGCAGCCGGACTAGCGGGCTGGGCGAGCAGTACTTC. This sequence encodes CASSRTSGLGEQYF.

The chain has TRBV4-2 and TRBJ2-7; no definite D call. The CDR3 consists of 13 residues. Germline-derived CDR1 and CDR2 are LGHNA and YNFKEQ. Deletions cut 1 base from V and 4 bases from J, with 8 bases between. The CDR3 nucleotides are TGTGCCAGCAGCCAAGTGGGGTTTTACGAGCAGTACTTC. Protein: CASSQVGFYEQYF.

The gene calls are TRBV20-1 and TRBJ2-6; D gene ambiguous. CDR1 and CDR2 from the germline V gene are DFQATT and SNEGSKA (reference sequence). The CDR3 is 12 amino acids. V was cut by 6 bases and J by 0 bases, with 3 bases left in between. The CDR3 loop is CSAGSGANVLTF. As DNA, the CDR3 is TGCAGTGCCGGCTCTGGGGCCAACGTCCTGACTTTC.

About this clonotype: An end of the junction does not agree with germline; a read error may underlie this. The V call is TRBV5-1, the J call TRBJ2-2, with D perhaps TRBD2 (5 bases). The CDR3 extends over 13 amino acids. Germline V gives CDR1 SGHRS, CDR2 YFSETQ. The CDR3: CASSSANTGELLF. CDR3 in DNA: TGCGCCAGCAGCTCAGCGAACACCGGGGAGCTGCTTTTT.

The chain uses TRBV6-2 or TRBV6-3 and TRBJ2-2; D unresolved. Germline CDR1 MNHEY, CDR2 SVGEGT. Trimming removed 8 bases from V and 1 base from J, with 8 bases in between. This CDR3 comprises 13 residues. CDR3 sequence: CASPGWNTGELFF. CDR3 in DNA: TGTGCCAGCCCCGGGTGGAACACCGGGGAGCTGTTTTTT.

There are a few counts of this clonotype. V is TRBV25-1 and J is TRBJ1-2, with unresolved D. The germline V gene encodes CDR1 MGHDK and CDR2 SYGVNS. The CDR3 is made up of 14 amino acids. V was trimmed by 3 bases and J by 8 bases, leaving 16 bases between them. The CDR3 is CASSELGSWGGYTF. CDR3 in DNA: TGTGCCAGCAGTGAGCTGGGGTCTTGGGGAGGCTACACCTTC.

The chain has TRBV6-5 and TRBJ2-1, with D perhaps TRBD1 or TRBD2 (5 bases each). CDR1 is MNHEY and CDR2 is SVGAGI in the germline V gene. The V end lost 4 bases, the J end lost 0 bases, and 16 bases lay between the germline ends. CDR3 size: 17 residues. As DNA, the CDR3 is TGTGCCAGCAGTTTCCTAGACCCAGGGAGCTCCTACAATGAGCAGTTCTTC. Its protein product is CASSFLDPGSSYNEQFF.

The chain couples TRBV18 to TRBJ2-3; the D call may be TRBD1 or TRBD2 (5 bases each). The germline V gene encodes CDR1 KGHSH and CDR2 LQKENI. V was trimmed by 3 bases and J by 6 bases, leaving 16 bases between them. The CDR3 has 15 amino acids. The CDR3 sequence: CASSPLGDVEDTQYF. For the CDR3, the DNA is TGTGCCAGCTCACCCCTCGGGGACGTCGAGGATACGCAGTATTTT.

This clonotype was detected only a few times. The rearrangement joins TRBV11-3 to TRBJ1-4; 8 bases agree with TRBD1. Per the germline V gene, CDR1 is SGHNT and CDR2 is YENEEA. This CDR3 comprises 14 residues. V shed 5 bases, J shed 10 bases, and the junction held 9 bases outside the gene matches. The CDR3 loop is CASSASRGQGKLFF. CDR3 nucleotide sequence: TGTGCCAGCAGCGCTAGCAGGGGGCAAGGAAAACTGTTTTTT.

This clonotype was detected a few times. The CDR3 DNA reads TGTGCCAGCAGCCATCAAGACAGGGGGAGTAACTATGGCTACACCTTC. It translates to CASSHQDRGSNYGYTF. The chain couples TRBV4-2 to TRBJ1-2; TRBD1 matches at 9 bases. The germline gives CDR1 LGHNA, CDR2 YNFKEQ. V was pared by 3 bases and J by 1 base, with 6 bases of the junction left unmatched. The CDR3 is made up of 16 amino acids.